Following are 15 T cell receptor beta chains from one sample sequenced in a study of CXCR3-negative and CXCR3-positive naive CD8 T cells. The libraries of TRB cDNA were constructed through 5' RACE using UMI labels. One entry per CDR3 protein, without DNA, is what TCRdb gives after re-calling the 5' RACE reads. The specimen's table records 43,000 or so distinct CDR3 sequences. The material sequenced was naive CXCR3- CD8+ T cells from blood. Sample subset: CD45RO-CCR7+CD27+CD95- naive CD8+ T cells lacking CXCR3 (TNR3-). The origin of the receptors is a human donor in good health. Some clones in this sample may be carry-over from other donors' samples.

V and J are TRBV9 and TRBJ2-7; TCRdb names TRBD1, which stays unverified in the absence of DNA. The CDR3 runs 16 residues. Germline lookup yields CDR1 SGDLS and CDR2 YYNGEE. CDR3 sequence reads: CASSPSGTGGYYEQYF.

Measured by frequency, this clonotype is medium-sized. V gene TRBV28 combines with J gene TRBJ2-5; the D gene TCRdb calls, TRBD1, cannot be checked with no DNA. The CDR3 loop spans 15 amino acids. Per the germline V gene, CDR1 is MDHEN and CDR2 is SYDVKM. CDR3 loop: CASSSPHTGEETQYF.

CDR3 sequence reads: CASSTTRPGEQFF. The rearrangement uses TRBV6-6 and TRBJ2-1; TCRdb proposes TRBD1, but this gene call is untestable without DNA. CDR1 MNHNY and CDR2 SVGAGI come from the germline V gene (reference sequence). The CDR3 is made up of 13 amino acids.

The chain carries TRBV4-1 and TRBJ1-1. The CDR3 extends over 14 amino acids. Germline V gives CDR1 MGHRA, CDR2 YSYEKL. CDR3: CASSQDRHATEAFF.

This sequence joins TRBV28 and TRBJ2-1. CDR1 is MDHEN, CDR2 SYDVKM, per germline. The length of the CDR3 is 12 residues. The CDR3 is CASSFVSNEQFF.

The gene calls are TRBV5-1 and TRBJ2-2. Germline V CDR1 and CDR2: SGHRS, YFSETQ. The length of the CDR3 is 12 residues. The CDR3 protein is CASSLASGELFF.

The chain carries TRBV4-3 and TRBJ2-3; the D gene TCRdb calls, TRBD2, cannot be checked with no DNA. In germline, CDR1 is LGHNA, CDR2 YSLEER. CDR3 length equals 15 residues. The CDR3 loop is CASSGGSGLRDTQYF.

The chain employs TRBV29-1 and TRBJ1-3; TCRdb indicates TRBD1, and absent DNA this call remains unverified. Germline V CDR1 and CDR2: SQVTM, ANQGSEA. This CDR3 comprises 14 residues. CDR3 residues: CSGQATDSGNTIYF.

J is TRBJ2-3 and V is TRBV7-6; checking the TCRdb D call of TRBD2 is not possible without DNA. This CDR3 is built from 19 residues. Germline V gives CDR1 SGHVS, CDR2 FNYEAQ. The CDR3 sequence: CASSDSLTGTSGGTDTQYF.

The chain combines TRBV15 with TRBJ1-1; TCRdb gives TRBD1 as the D gene, but with no DNA this cannot be confirmed. Germline V gene data show CDR1 as LNHNV and CDR2 as YYDKDF (reference sequence). The CDR3 is 16 amino acids. CDR3 residues: CATSRDLGQANTEAFF.

J is TRBJ2-7 and V is TRBV5-1; the TRBD1 assignment by TCRdb is unverifiable without DNA. Germline V gene sequence: CDR1 SGHRS, CDR2 YFSETQ. The CDR3 runs 14 residues. CDR3 protein: CASSLEAGAYEQYF.

The chain couples TRBV6-2 or TRBV6-3 to TRBJ2-7; no DNA is available, so the TRBD1 call from TCRdb remains unchecked. The CDR3 has 11 amino acids. The germline V gene encodes CDR1 MNHEY and CDR2 SVGEGT. The CDR3 protein is CASRGGYEQYF.

V gene TRBV6-2 or TRBV6-3 combines with J gene TRBJ2-7; with no DNA, the TCRdb D assignment of TRBD1 cannot be verified. Germline loops: CDR1 MNHEY, CDR2 SVGEGT. The CDR3 is 14 amino acids. This CDR3 is CASTAGTGRSEQYF.

V usage is TRBV7-9 and J usage is TRBJ2-7; no DNA is available, so the TRBD2 call from TCRdb remains unchecked. This CDR3 comprises 14 residues. Germline values: CDR1 SEHNR, CDR2 FQNEAQ (reference sequence). The CDR3 sequence is CASSPSLGVNEQYF.

The gene calls are TRBV28 and TRBJ2-3; TCRdb returns TRBD2, unconfirmable since there is no DNA. Germline CDR1 and CDR2: MDHEN and SYDVKM. The CDR3 totals 16 residues. CDR3 sequence: CASSLSREHPYPTQYF. Full variable domain (outside the CDR3, taken from reference TRBV28 and TRBJ2-3): DVKVTQSSRYLVKRTGEKVFLECVQDMDHENMFWYRQDPGLGLRLIYFSYDVKMKEKGDIPEGYSVSREKKERFSLILESASTNQTSMYLCASSLSREHPYPTQYFGPGTRLTVL.